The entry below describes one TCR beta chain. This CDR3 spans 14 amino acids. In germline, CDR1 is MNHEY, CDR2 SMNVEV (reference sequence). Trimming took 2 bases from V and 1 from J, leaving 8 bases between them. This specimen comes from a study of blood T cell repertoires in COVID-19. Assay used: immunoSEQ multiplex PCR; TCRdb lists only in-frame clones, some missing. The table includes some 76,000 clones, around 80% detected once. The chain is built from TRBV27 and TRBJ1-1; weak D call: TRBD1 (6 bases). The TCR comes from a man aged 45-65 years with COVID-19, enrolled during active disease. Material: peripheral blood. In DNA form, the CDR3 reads TGTGCCAGCAGTTTAAGGGGACAGAACACTGAAGCTTTCTTT. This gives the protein CASSLRGQNTEAFF.